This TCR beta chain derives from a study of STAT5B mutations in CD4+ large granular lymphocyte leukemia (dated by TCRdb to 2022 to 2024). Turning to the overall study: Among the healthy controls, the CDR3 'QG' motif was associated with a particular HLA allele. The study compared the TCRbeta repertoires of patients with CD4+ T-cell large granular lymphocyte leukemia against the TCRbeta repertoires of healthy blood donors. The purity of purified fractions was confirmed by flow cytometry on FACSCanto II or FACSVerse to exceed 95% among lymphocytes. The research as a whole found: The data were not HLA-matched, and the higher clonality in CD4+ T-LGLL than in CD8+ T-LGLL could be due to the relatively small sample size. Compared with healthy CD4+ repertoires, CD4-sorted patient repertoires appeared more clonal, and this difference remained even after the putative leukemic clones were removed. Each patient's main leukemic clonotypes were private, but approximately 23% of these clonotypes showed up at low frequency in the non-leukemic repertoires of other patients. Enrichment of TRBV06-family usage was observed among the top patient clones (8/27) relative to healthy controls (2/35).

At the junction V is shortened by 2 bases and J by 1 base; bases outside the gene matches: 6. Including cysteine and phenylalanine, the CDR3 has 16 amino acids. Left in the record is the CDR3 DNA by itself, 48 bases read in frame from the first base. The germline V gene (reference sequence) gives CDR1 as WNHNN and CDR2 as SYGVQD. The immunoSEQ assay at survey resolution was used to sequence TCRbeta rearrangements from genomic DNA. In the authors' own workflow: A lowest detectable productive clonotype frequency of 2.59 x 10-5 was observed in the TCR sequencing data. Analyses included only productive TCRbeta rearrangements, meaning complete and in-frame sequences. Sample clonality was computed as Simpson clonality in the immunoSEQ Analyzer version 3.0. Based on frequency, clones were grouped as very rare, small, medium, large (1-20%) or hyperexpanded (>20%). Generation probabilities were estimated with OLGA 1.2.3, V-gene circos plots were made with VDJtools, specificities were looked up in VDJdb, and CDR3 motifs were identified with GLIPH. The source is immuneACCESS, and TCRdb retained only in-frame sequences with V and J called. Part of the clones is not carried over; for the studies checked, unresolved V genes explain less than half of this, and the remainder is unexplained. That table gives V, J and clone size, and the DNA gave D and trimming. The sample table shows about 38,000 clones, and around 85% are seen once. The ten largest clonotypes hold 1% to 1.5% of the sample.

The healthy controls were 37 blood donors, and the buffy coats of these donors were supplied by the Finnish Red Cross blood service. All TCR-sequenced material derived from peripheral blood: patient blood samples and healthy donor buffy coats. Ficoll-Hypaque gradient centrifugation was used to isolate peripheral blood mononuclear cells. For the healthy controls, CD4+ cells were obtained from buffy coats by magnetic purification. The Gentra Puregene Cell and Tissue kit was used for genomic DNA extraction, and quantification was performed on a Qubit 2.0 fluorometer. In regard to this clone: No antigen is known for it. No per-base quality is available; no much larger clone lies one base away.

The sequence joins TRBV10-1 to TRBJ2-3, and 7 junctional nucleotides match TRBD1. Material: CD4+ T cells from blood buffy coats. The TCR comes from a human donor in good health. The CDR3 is CASSEGIGTGTDTQYF. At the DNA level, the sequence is TGCGCCAGCAGTGAGGGGATTGGGACAGGCACAGATACGCAGTATTTT.